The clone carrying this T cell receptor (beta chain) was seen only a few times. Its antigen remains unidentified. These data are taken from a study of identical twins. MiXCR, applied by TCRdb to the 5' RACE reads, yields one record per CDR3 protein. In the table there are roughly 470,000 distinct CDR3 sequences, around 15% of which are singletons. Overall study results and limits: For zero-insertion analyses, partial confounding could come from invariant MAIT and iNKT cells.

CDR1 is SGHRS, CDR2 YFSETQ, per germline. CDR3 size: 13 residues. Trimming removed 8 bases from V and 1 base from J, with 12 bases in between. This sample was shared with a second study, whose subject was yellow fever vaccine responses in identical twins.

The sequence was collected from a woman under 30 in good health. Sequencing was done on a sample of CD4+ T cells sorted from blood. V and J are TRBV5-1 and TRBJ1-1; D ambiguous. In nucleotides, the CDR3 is TGCGCCAGTCGGGCAGAGCCGAACACTGAAGCTTTCTTT. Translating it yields CASRAEPNTEAFF.